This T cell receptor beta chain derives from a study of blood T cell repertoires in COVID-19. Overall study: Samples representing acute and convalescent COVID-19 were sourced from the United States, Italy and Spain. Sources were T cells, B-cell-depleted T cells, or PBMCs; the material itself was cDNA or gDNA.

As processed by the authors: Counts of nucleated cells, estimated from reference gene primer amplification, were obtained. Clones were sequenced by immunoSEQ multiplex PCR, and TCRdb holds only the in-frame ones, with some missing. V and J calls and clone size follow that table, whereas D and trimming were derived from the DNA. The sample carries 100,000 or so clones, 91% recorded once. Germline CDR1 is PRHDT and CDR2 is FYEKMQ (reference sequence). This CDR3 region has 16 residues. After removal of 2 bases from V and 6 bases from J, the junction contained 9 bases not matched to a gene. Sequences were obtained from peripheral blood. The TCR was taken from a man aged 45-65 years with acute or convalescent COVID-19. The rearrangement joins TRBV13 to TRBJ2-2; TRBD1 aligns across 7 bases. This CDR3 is CASSLFPDRVSGELFF. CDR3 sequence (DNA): TGTGCCAGCAGCTTATTCCCTGACAGGGTCTCCGGGGAGCTGTTTTTT. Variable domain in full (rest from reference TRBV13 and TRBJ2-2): AAGVIQSPRHLIKEKRETATLKCYPIPRHDTVYWYQQGPGQDPQFLISFYEKMQSDKGSIPDRFSAQQFSDYHSELNMSSLELGDSALYFCASSLFPDRVSGELFFGEGSRLTVL.